The present T cell receptor (beta chain) was sequenced within a study of blood T cells in healthy people across ages (dated by TCRdb to the mid-2010s). Background for the entire study: In model experiments, template switching captured roughly one uniquely barcoded TCR beta cDNA molecule for every two T cells. To track age-related changes in TCR beta repertoire diversity, the study relied on deep sequencing normalized with unique cDNA molecular identifiers. Donors were grouped into four age groups: young (average roughly 17 years), middle-aged (under 40), aged (over 55) and long-lived (roughly 80). To avoid experimental bias, donors of different ages were distributed randomly across sequencing lanes. Using the same blood draw, the study looked at two additional independent replicas of 1 million unique cDNA reads for two donors, one aged 18 to 30 and the other aged 80 or older.

Its CDR3 holds 13 amino acids, cysteine through phenylalanine. CDR3 DNA is the only sequence kept; it has 39 bases, read in frame from the first base. The germline V gene (reference sequence) specifies LNHDA as CDR1 and SQIVND as CDR2. The germline ends are 15 bases apart after V is trimmed by 10 bases and J by 3 bases. In this sample, this clonotype turned up once. The specificity of this receptor is unknown. Per-base quality was not reported, and no clone a single base away is much larger than it. Evidence from one read is weak. Donors were 40 or so systemically healthy Caucasian individuals from Russia aged roughly 6 to 90 years. Ten milliliters of peripheral blood were drawn from each donor into EDTA-treated Vacutainer tubes. PBMCs were isolated by Ficoll-Paque density-gradient centrifugation, with at least 7 million obtained per sample. Total RNA, at least 6 micrograms per sample, was extracted from PBMCs with Trizol reagent. Naive CD45RAhigh/CD27high T cell percentages were measured by flow cytometry on a PBMC aliquot from every donor.

The study at large found these results: As age increased, observed TCR beta diversity per million T cells dropped in a roughly linear way, and a significant reduction was already evident by age around 41. Bulk unsorted PBMC profiling prevented conclusive comparison of naive and antigen-experienced compartments. Compared with the aged group, the long-lived group had more naive CD4+ T cells, fewer expanded clones and increased TCR diversity, suggesting age selection. Observed TCR beta diversity correlated strongly with the percentage of naive T cells measured by flow cytometry. The CMV infection status of donors was not known, potentially confounding age-related changes in expanded clonotypes. Estimates of total diversity based on one million sequenced T cells were considered lower bounds and underestimates.

The library was produced with 5' RACE. TCRdb names Illumina HiSeq 2500 as the instrument used. A second about 7 to 11 cycle PCR used a sample-barcoded 5' primer and a J-beta primer mix. Each TCR beta cDNA molecule received a unique molecular identifier from a template-switch 5' adaptor carrying 12 random nucleotides. Each sample yielded at least 2.5 million CDR3-containing paired-end reads. First-strand cDNA synthesis was performed from all RNA using the Mint cDNA synthesis kit, with priming by a TRBC-specific oligonucleotide. All cDNA was treated with uracil-DNA glycosylase and then went through a first 18-cycle PCR with the universal primers M1SS and BC2_uni_R. The authors' pipeline ran thus. Normalization of each sample was performed by random selection of 1 million high-quality reads, each carrying a distinct molecular identifier. Reads with shared molecular identifiers were discarded instead of being binned into consensus sequences. MiTCR, run with a Q25 quality threshold and the strictest error-elimination algorithm, handled CDR3 identification, clonotype clustering and error correction. A nonparametric unseen species model using Euler transformation provided a lower-bound estimate of total TCR beta diversity. The raw public reads went through TCRdb reprocessing: fastp at Q25, MiXCR clone calling, in-frame beta chains kept. All rows with the same CDR3 protein become a single entry with the most common DNA and genes. These V and J calls are TCRdb output, not the study's own analysis. The sample data list 600,000 to 850,000 distinct CDR3 sequences, and approximately 39% of these were observed just once. The ten most abundant clones make up roughly 20% of the sample.

Sequences were obtained from blood. This TCR was recovered from a woman aged 55-69 years in good health. Recombination connected TRBV19 to TRBJ1-1; there is no confident call for the D gene. The base sequence is TGTGCCACCCAGAATCCGTGGGACACTGAAGCTTTCTTT. Its product reads: CATQNPWDTEAFF.